The 9 T cell receptor beta chains presented below share a single source sample, sequenced in a study of T cells in Graves' hyperthyroidism and ophthalmopathy. Researchers amplified the TCR beta CDR3 regions from RNA transcripts. The HTBI primer set served for first-round RT-PCR of the TCR CDR3. MiXCR was run by TCRdb on the multiplex PCR reads, yielding one entry per CDR3 protein. The sample lists approximately 600,000 distinct CDR3 sequences, about a sixth occurring once. What was sequenced was blood. These receptors were taken from a woman aged 30 to 39 with Graves' hyperthyroidism.

This clonotype occurred many times. The gene calls are TRBV11-1 and TRBJ2-7; 7 positions agree with TRBD2. Germline-derived CDR1 and CDR2 are SGHAT and FQDESV (reference sequence). Trimming cost V 4 bases and J 6 bases; bases outside gene matches: 6. CDR3 length: 13 residues. The CDR3 loop is CASSWGGRIEQYF. In nucleotides, the CDR3 is TGTGCCAGCAGCTGGGGGGGAAGGATCGAGCAGTACTTC.

At least ten counts were recorded for this clonotype. The J gene is TRBJ2-3, the V gene TRBV29-1, with 10 nucleotides matching TRBD2. The CDR3 extends over 19 amino acids. Trimming at V came to 3 bases and at J to 2 bases, leaving 17 bases not matched to a gene. In germline, CDR1 is SQVTM, CDR2 ANQGSEA. The CDR3 sequence is CSVEGGLAGAFTHTDTQYF. CDR3 coding DNA: TGCAGCGTTGAGGGGGGTCTAGCGGGAGCCTTTACCCACACAGATACGCAGTATTTT.

On this clonotype itself: Given a much more abundant clone one base away, this may be a read error. The rearrangement joins TRBV5-1 to TRBJ2-1, with unresolved D. Germline loops: CDR1 SGHRS, CDR2 YFSETQ. The V end was cut by 0 bases, the J end by 12 bases, with 10 bases between. The CDR3 is 12 residues long. The CDR3 DNA is TGCGCCAGCAGCTTGGAAGCTAGTGGGCAGTTCTTC. Its translation is CASSLEASGQFF. Variable domain in full (rest from reference TRBV5-1 and TRBJ2-1): KAGVTQTPRYLIKTRGQQVTLSCSPISGHRSVSWYQQTPGQGLQFLFEYFSETQRNKGNFPGRFSGRQFSNSRSEMNVSTLELGDSALYLCASSLEASGQFFGPGTRLTVL.

This clonotype came up a few times. The CDR3 region is CSVRGLAENNEQFF. The CDR3 DNA reads as TGCAGCGTTCGGGGACTAGCGGAAAACAATGAGCAGTTCTTC. The chain combines TRBV29-1 with TRBJ2-1, with 11 bases lining up with TRBD2. Germline V gene lookup returns CDR1 SQVTM and CDR2 ANQGSEA. J gave up 5 bases and V 5 bases, and 5 bases lay outside the gene matches. The CDR3 extends over 14 amino acids.

V is TRBV6-2 or TRBV6-3 and J is TRBJ2-1, with 11 positions matching TRBD2. The CDR3 has 15 amino acids. Losses at the gene ends were 6 bases for V and 7 bases for J; bases not matched to a gene: 8. Germline lookup yields CDR1 MNHEY and CDR2 SVGEGT. CDR3 DNA sequence: TGTGCCAGCAGCGCTCTAGCGGGAGGTTGGAATGAGCAGTTCTTC. It codes for CASSALAGGWNEQFF.

This clonotype was counted many times. This rearrangement joins TRBV15 to TRBJ2-1; no firm D call. The CDR3 is 14 amino acids. Germline-derived CDR1 and CDR2 are LNHNV and YYDKDF (reference sequence). Trimming cost V 0 bases and J 10 bases, with 13 bases left between them. The CDR3 loop is CATSRDKRIGEQFF. Written as DNA, the CDR3 is TGTGCCACCAGCAGAGATAAAAGGATTGGCGAGCAGTTCTTC.

At least ten counts were recorded for this clonotype. The chain links TRBV24-1 to TRBJ2-1; a weak D match, TRBD1 (6 bases). This CDR3 is built from 16 residues. Trimming pared 5 bases from V and 2 bases from J, leaving 15 bases between. In germline, CDR1 is KGHDR, CDR2 SFDVKD. The CDR3 spells CATSGKGTPTYNEQFF. The CDR3 region has the DNA TGTGCCACCAGTGGAAAAGGGACACCAACCTACAATGAGCAGTTCTTC.

This clonotype was seen many times. The chain couples TRBV13 to TRBJ2-1; TRBD2 aligns across 8 bases. The CDR3 is made up of 15 amino acids. Per germline, CDR1 PRHDT and CDR2 FYEKMQ (reference sequence). V lost 4 bases and J lost 8; bases outside the gene matches: 10. CDR3 in amino acids: CASSSWTSPFYEQFF. CDR3 in DNA: TGTGCCAGCAGCTCCTGGACTAGCCCCTTTTATGAGCAGTTCTTC.

The rearrangement uses TRBV30 and TRBJ2-7, with D uncertain. The CDR3 has 11 residues. Trimming removed 0 bases from V and 6 bases from J, with 6 bases in between. Germline V CDR1 and CDR2: GTSNPN, SVGIG (reference sequence). The CDR3 DNA follows: TGTGCCTGGAGTGTACGCGGCGAGCAGTACTTC. Translated: CAWSVRGEQYF.